The present TCR beta chain was sequenced within a study of shared clonotypes between healthy human individuals (dated by TCRdb to the early 2020s). Broadly, across the study: A couple of women and a few men aged 18 to 49 years were included in the cohort. For each donor, three plates each were used for CD4 naive and CD4 memory, two plates were used for CD8 naive, and one plate was used for CD8 memory. Blood TCR repertoires of about 5 healthy adults were deeply sequenced to estimate repertoire size and the extent of clonotype sharing between individuals. To increase sequencing depth and limit assay-specific biases, different laboratories used diverse techniques to prepare libraries and sequence TCR repertoires. Between about 0.8 and 9 billion PBMCs per donor were obtained by leukapheresis. Study-wide conclusions, independent of this receptor: Naive subsets generally had larger estimated clonotype richness than memory subsets. Rarefaction of sorted-subset datasets indicated incomplete sequencing despite the large sequencing depth. Compared with non-shared clonotypes, clonotypes shared by all four sorted-subset donors had higher generation probabilities. Sharing across several donors was observed for around 4.8% of naive CD4, under 4% of naive CD8, roughly 2.3% of memory CD4, and roughly 0.4% of memory CD8 clonotypes. The small number of donors limited the genetic and exposure-history diversity represented. Only blood was sampled, and tissue TCR repertoires likely differ from those in blood. Pairwise subsampling indicated that sequencing depth was expected to affect the degree of clonotype sharing among donors.

With respect to this clone: Its specific antigen is unknown. No qualities accompany the bases; no much larger clone lies one base away.

Healthy HIV-negative adults with no recently reported acute infections or vaccinations were included as donors. Every donor was a Caucasian adult living in Nashville, Tennessee, USA. CD8 memory samples were composed of magnetically selected CD45RO+ cells combined with CCR7-negative CD45RA+ effector memory (TemRA) cells. Blood was collected by leukapheresis, and PBMCs were isolated by Ficoll-Histopaque density gradient centrifugation and then cryopreserved in liquid nitrogen vapor phase. Analytical flow cytometry was used to check the purity and quantity of every magnetically sorted T cell population. Each sorted fraction had its genomic DNA isolated and then quantified by UV absorbance on a Nanodrop 2000c. The germline V gene (reference sequence) yields MNHNY for CDR1 and SVGAGI for CDR2. Its CDR3 holds 15 amino acids, cysteine through phenylalanine. The read is trimmed to its CDR3 DNA, 45 bases read in frame from base 1. V has 7 bases trimmed and J has 0 bases trimmed; junction bases matching no gene number 8.

Using the deep immunoSEQ assay, TCR CDR3 regions were amplified from genomic DNA by multiplex PCR. For each cell subset, the extracted genomic DNA was distributed evenly across all wells of several immunoSEQ 96-well plates, and each plate served as one replicate. For sorted subsets, 150 to 250 ng of genomic DNA, equivalent to 25,000 to 30,000 T cell genomes, went into each replicate PCR. Purified libraries were quantified with a Qubit 3.0 fluorometer, sized on a Bioanalyzer 2100, and re-quantified with the KAPA Library Quantification kit. Every immunoSEQ 96-well plate was sequenced on a separate single-read 150-cycle Illumina NextSeq 550 flow cell. The published analysis was carried out like this. Because the immunoSEQ output held only junctional sequences and lacked quality scores, the filtering could not match the filtering applied to full-length reads. To assign V/J genes and CDR3, sequences were annotated using PyIR, a Python wrapper for IgBLAST v1.9, with IMGT germline references. Reads were filtered out if the reads had weak V/J assignments (E-value above 1e-6), no CDR3, stop codons, out-of-frame junctions, or ambiguous translated residues. V3J clonotypes were defined by identical inferred V gene, J gene, and CDR3 amino acid sequence. Percentage overlap between repertoires was calculated by dividing the number of shared unique clonotypes by the size of the smaller repertoire. Richness of each repertoire was evaluated using RTK rarefaction, the Chao1 estimator, and Recon v2.1 estimates of unobserved clonotypes. OLGA was used to compute generation probabilities for all TCRbeta clonotypes that the gDNA method yielded from a handful of donors. Here the immuneACCESS table is served through TCRdb, limited to in-frame sequences with V and J called. Missing clones are a known gap in these copies; in checked studies unresolved V genes cover under half, and the rest lacks a known reason. V and J calls and clone size are those listed in that table; D and trimming were worked out from the DNA. The sample contains approximately 710,000 clones, 90% of them found a single time. The ten largest clones represent about a third of the sample.

The chain is encoded by TRBV6-6 joined to TRBJ2-7; TRBD1 lines up with 8 middle nucleotides. This receptor was obtained from a young man in good health. Some clones in this sample may be carry-over from other donors' samples. Sequenced: memory CD8+ T cells from PBMCs. The sample's cell subset or site label, decoded: CD45RO+ cells pooled with CCR7-negative TemRA cells. The DNA sequence is as follows: TGTGCCAGCAACCCCCAGGGGGCTTACTCCTACGAGCAGTACTTC. Its amino acids are CASNPQGAYSYEQYF.